This is a list of T cell receptor beta chains from one sample in a study of cytomegalovirus exposure and HLA in healthy donors. Sequencing used immunoSEQ multiplex PCR; TCRdb keeps in-frame clones, though not all of them. This sample carries over 150,000 clones, more than 80% of them seen once, and the ten largest clones take about 12%. The sequencing input was PBMCs. Receptors originate from a woman between 45 and 65 years old in good health and CMV-seronegative. The conserved cysteine and the conserved F or W are not part of the CDR3 here. A D gene is named only where the DNA matches it firmly.

TRBD1	TRBV7-9	TRBJ1-2	ASSWGTGVGYT
-	TRBV2	TRBJ2-7	ASSEASEYYEQY
-	TRBV7-2	TRBJ2-7	ASSLRGQKLSEQY
-	TRBV6-1	TRBJ2-6	ASSEAPGNGANVLT
-	TRBV7-9	TRBJ1-4	ASSPGGPANEKLF
-	TRBV2	-	ASGSPLAFYEQY
TRBD1	TRBV7-7	TRBJ2-2	ASSLNRGSNTGELF
-	TRBV5-4	TRBJ1-3	ASSRDGGGGNTIY
-	TRBV11-2	TRBJ1-3	ASSFGGNTIY
-	TRBV7-2	TRBJ2-4	ASSLQGHLMAKNIQY
-	TRBV28	-	ASSLEDSYEQY
TRBD2	TRBV7-9	TRBJ2-3	ASSPGLVRY
-	TRBV4-2	-	ASSQVGAGEPYEQY
-	TRBV4-3	TRBJ1-6	ASSQVSAGGYSPLH
-	TRBV5-1	TRBJ2-1	ASSLRQVRGEQF
TRBD1	TRBV19	TRBJ1-5	ASSPDREQPQH